The 31 T cell receptor beta chains listed next were all sequenced from one sample in a study of blood T cells in healthy people across ages (dated by TCRdb to about 2015). To prepare the library, 5' RACE was applied. The sequencer was an Illumina HiSeq 2500. The second PCR ran for about 6 to 11 cycles and used a J-beta primer mix along with a sample-barcoded 5' primer. TCRdb reprocessing: public reads trimmed at Q25 with fastp, clones called with MiXCR, in-frame beta chains kept. All rows with the same CDR3 protein become a single entry with the most common DNA and genes. The sample yields under 850,000 distinct CDR3 sequences; roughly 35% were counted once. The top ten constitute approximately 12% of the sample. Sequenced input: blood. The receptors were gathered from a man aged 18 to 30 in good health.

The chain has TRBV4-3 and TRBJ2-3; 7 bases map to TRBD1. CDR1 is LGHNA, CDR2 YSLEER, per germline. Unmatched junction bases numbered 9, after V lost 1 base and J lost 8 bases. The length of the CDR3 is 15 residues. CDR3 sequence reads: CASSQAPGQPGTQYF. In nucleotides, the CDR3 is TGCGCCAGCAGCCAAGCCCCGGGACAGCCAGGTACGCAGTATTTT.

This chain links TRBV27 with TRBJ2-2; no reliable D call. Looked up from germline, CDR1 is MNHEY and CDR2 is SMNVEV (reference sequence). The CDR3 is 14 residues long. The germline V and J ends were trimmed by 3 bases and 6 bases, with 11 bases remaining between them. CDR3 sequence: CASSFRGMSGELFF. The CDR3 DNA follows: TGTGCCAGCAGTTTTCGAGGAATGTCCGGGGAGCTGTTTTTT.

Comment on this clonotype: The junction does not match germline at one end; this may be a read error. V and J are TRBV5-1 and TRBJ1-2, with D unresolved. Germline assignment: CDR1 SGHRS and CDR2 YFSETQ. The length of the CDR3 is 14 residues. CDR3: CASSLGLANHGYTF. The CDR3 region has the DNA TGCGCCAGCAGCTTGGGGTTAGCTAACCATGGCTACACCTTC. Based on the CDR3 plus reference TRBV5-1 and TRBJ1-2, the full variable domain is KAGVTQTPRYLIKTRGQQVTLSCSPISGHRSVSWYQQTPGQGLQFLFEYFSETQRNKGNFPGRFSGRQFSNSRSEMNVSTLELGDSALYLCASSLGLANHGYTFGSGTRLTVV.

Concerning this clonotype: Its ends do not fully match the called genes, so a read error is possible. The genes are TRBV3-1 and TRBJ2-5; no firm D call. This CDR3 contains 16 residues. Germline V gives CDR1 LGHDT, CDR2 YNNKEL (reference sequence). The chain's CDR3 is CAGSQEATRTQETQYF. As DNA, the CDR3 is TGTGCCGGCAGCCAAGAAGCTACCAGAACCCAAGAGACCCAGTACTTC.

This sequence joins TRBV7-9 and TRBJ1-2; D is unresolved. The germline V gene has CDR1 SEHNR and CDR2 FQNEAQ (reference sequence). The CDR3 loop spans 12 amino acids. V was cut by 5 bases and J by 4 bases, with 8 bases left in between. The CDR3 DNA reads TGTGCCAGCAGCCCGACGACCTATGGCTACACCTTC. This translates into CASSPTTYGYTF.

This rearrangement joins TRBV29-1 to TRBJ1-1; unclear D gene. The CDR3 spans 11 residues. V lost 6 bases, J lost 6 bases, and 11 bases lay in between. CDR1 and CDR2 from the germline V gene are SQVTM and ANQGSEA. DNA of the CDR3: TGCAGCGTCTTTTACCCCGCTGAAGCTTTCTTT. Translating it yields CSVFYPAEAFF.

The chain links TRBV7-2 to TRBJ2-6; D is unresolved. Germline loops: CDR1 SGHTA, CDR2 FQGNSA. With 4 bases removed from V and 2 bases from J, the gap between germline ends came to 9 bases. The CDR3 covers 15 residues. The CDR3 nucleotides read TGTGCCAGCAGCTCCGTACCACCTGGGGCCAACGTCCTGACTTTC. Translating it yields CASSSVPPGANVLTF.

The chain joins TRBV7-9 to TRBJ2-5; 9 nucleotides align to TRBD1. Germline loops: CDR1 SEHNR, CDR2 FQNEAQ (reference sequence). The junction had 6 bases not matched to a gene; V was cut back by 3 bases and J by 4 bases. This CDR3 has 15 residues. The CDR3 is CASSLGDRVGETQYF. In nucleotides, the CDR3 is TGTGCCAGCAGCTTGGGGGACAGGGTAGGAGAGACCCAGTACTTC.

This chain uses TRBV12-3 or TRBV12-4 with TRBJ2-1, with 7 bases matching TRBD2. Trimming removed 5 bases from V and 2 bases from J; junction bases left unmatched: 3. The CDR3 is 14 amino acids. CDR3 in amino acids: CASSVSGAYNEQFF. CDR3 bases: TGTGCCAGCAGTGTAAGCGGGGCCTACAATGAGCAGTTCTTC.

This clonotype has only a few counts. The chain combines TRBV10-3 with TRBJ1-1; D not certain. From germline, CDR1 is ENHRY and CDR2 SYGVKD. Trimming stripped 2 bases from V and 6 bases from J, with 19 bases between. CDR3 length: 16 residues. The CDR3 DNA follows: TGTGCCATCAGTGAGACAAAATACCGCGGAGGTCCTGAAGCTTTCTTT. As protein: CAISETKYRGGPEAFF.

The V call is TRBV21-1, the J call TRBJ2-5; the D call of TRBD1 is as the table states it, not checked on the DNA. TRBV21-1 is a pseudogene segment. The CDR3 spans 14 residues. This chain's CDR3 is CASSPGGVKETQYF. In nucleotides, the CDR3 is TGTGCCAGCAGCCCTGGGGGGGTAAAAGAGACCCAGTACTTC.

The gene calls are TRBV12-3 or TRBV12-4 and TRBJ2-7; D remains unclear. V was clipped by 3 bases and J by 7 bases, with 10 bases between them. The CDR3 runs to 12 residues. The DNA of the CDR3 is TGTGCCAGCAGTTTTGCGGTGCAGGAGCAGTACTTC. This translates into CASSFAVQEQYF.

In this sample, this clonotype turned up a few times. J is TRBJ1-2 and V is TRBV20-1; tentatively, D is TRBD1 (5 bases). The length of the CDR3 is 14 residues. With 1 base removed from V and 6 bases from J, the gap between germline ends came to 15 bases. Germline CDR1 and CDR2: DFQATT and SNEGSKA (reference sequence). The CDR3 reads CSARVGALKDGYTF. CDR3 DNA sequence: TGCAGTGCTAGAGTTGGGGCCCTTAAGGATGGCTACACCTTC.

This clonotype was detected many times. The genes are TRBV4-2 and TRBJ2-3; D possibly corresponds to TRBD1 (6 bases). The CDR3 is 14 residues long. Trimming stripped 5 bases from V and 5 bases from J, with 14 bases between. Germline lookup yields CDR1 LGHNA and CDR2 YNFKEQ. CDR3 amino acids: CASSNREMVDTQYF. Here the CDR3 DNA reads TGTGCCAGCAGCAACAGGGAAATGGTAGATACGCAGTATTTT.

This clonotype has at least ten counts. The rearrangement links TRBV9 to TRBJ2-7; 7 bases are a match to TRBD2. The germline gives CDR1 SGDLS, CDR2 YYNGEE. J gave up 3 bases and V 0 bases, and 6 bases lay outside the gene matches. The length of the CDR3 is 15 residues. CDR3 sequence reads: CASSVEGGEGYEQYF. DNA for the CDR3: TGTGCCAGCAGCGTAGAGGGAGGGGAAGGCTACGAGCAGTACTTC.

The chain couples TRBV12-5 to TRBJ2-1; D unresolved. CDR3 length: 14 amino acids. The V and J ends lost 0 bases and 7 bases respectively, with 10 bases between them. CDR1 and CDR2 from the germline V gene are LGHNT and FRNRAP. DNA of the CDR3: TGTGCTAGTGGTTTGGTCCGCTCCCTGAATGAGCAGTTCTTC. It codes for CASGLVRSLNEQFF.

J is TRBJ2-5 and V is TRBV24-1; 7 nucleotides line up with TRBD1. The germline V gene encodes CDR1 KGHDR and CDR2 SFDVKD. There are 14 residues in the CDR3. The junction had 3 bases not matched to a gene; V was cut back by 4 bases and J by 2 bases. This chain's CDR3 is CATSDTGQQETQYF. Written as DNA, the CDR3 is TGTGCCACCAGTGACACGGGACAGCAAGAGACCCAGTACTTC.

The V call is TRBV2, the J call TRBJ2-5; 10 nucleotides line up with TRBD2. The DNA matches TRBJ2-1 better at its end, which makes the J call doubtful. This CDR3 spans 16 amino acids. Germline CDR1 reads SNHLY; CDR2 reads FYNNEI. CDR3 sequence: CASRALAGANQETQFF. The CDR3 region has the DNA TGTGCCAGCAGAGCCCTAGCGGGGGCCAACCAAGAGACCCAGTTCTTC.

The chain links TRBV2 to TRBJ1-1; D possibly corresponds to TRBD1 (5 bases). The CDR3 is made up of 14 amino acids. V lost 5 bases, J lost 7 bases, and 17 bases lay in between. Germline loops: CDR1 SNHLY, CDR2 FYNNEI. The CDR3 region is CASSRSQGVGEAFF. The CDR3 nucleotides read TGTGCCAGCAGTAGATCTCAGGGTGTAGGTGAAGCTTTCTTT.

This chain uses TRBV12-3 or TRBV12-4 with TRBJ2-1; no firm D call. The CDR3 loop spans 12 amino acids. Trimming took off 2 bases at V and 7 bases at J, with 6 bases between the two ends. This CDR3 reads CASSLSQNEQFF. The CDR3 bases are TGTGCCAGCAGTTTAAGCCAAAATGAGCAGTTCTTC.

This sequence joins TRBV2 and TRBJ2-3; 12 positions agree with TRBD2. CDR3 length: 14 residues. Germline CDR1 and CDR2: SNHLY and FYNNEI. J lost 6 bases, V lost 6 bases, and 4 bases had no gene match. The CDR3 DNA is TGTGCCAGCAGGACTAGCGGGGGTGTCGATACGCAGTATTTT. Its translation: CASRTSGGVDTQYF.

The chain has TRBV7-9 and TRBJ1-2; D unclear. The length of the CDR3 is 15 residues. Deletions cut 11 bases from V and 0 bases from J, with 19 bases between. CDR1 is SEHNR, CDR2 FQNEAQ, per germline (reference sequence). The CDR3 sequence is CAANKGGLANYGYTF. CDR3 DNA sequence: TGTGCCGCAAACAAGGGAGGGTTAGCTAACTATGGCTACACCTTC.

This clonotype was seen a few times. The rearrangement links TRBV6-2 or TRBV6-3 to TRBJ1-5; a possible D gene is TRBD1 (6 bases). The CDR3 runs 14 residues. Trimming cost V 4 bases and J 9 bases, with 16 bases left between them. CDR1 is MNHEY, CDR2 SVGEGT, per germline. CDR3 nucleotide sequence: TGTGCCAGCAGTTCCGGACAGAATAGCTCGCCCCAGCATTTT. Amino acids: CASSSGQNSSPQHF.

The CDR3 nucleotides are TGTGCCAGCAGACGGGACAGGGGCCCTCCTCGGAATGAGCAGTACTTC. Translated, it gives CASRRDRGPPRNEQYF. The chain recombines TRBV12-3 or TRBV12-4 with TRBJ2-5, with 10 nucleotides matching TRBD1. This CDR3 spans 16 amino acids. Trimming cost V 6 bases and J 11 bases; bases outside gene matches: 18.

This chain joins TRBV27 and TRBJ2-2, with no clear D. There are 12 residues in the CDR3. Germline loops: CDR1 MNHEY, CDR2 SMNVEV (reference sequence). Deletions cut 3 bases from V and 7 bases from J, with 6 bases between. CDR3 amino acids: CASSFPIGELFF. The DNA of the CDR3 is TGTGCCAGCAGTTTCCCGATCGGGGAGCTGTTTTTT.

V usage is TRBV20-1 and J usage is TRBJ2-7; unclear D gene. The CDR3 length is 11 residues. V gave up 7 bases and J gave up 1 base, with 8 bases separating them. The germline V gene encodes CDR1 DFQATT and CDR2 SNEGSKA (reference sequence). This chain's CDR3 is CSVDGSYEQYF. The CDR3 coding sequence is TGCAGTGTCGACGGATCCTACGAGCAGTACTTC.

This clonotype came up a few times. The V and J genes are TRBV12-3 or TRBV12-4 and TRBJ1-6; D uncertain. Trimming pared 4 bases from V and 12 bases from J, leaving 13 bases between. CDR3 length equals 13 residues. The CDR3 DNA is TGTGCCAGCAGTTGGCAGAAGGTATTACCCCTCCACTTT. This sequence encodes CASSWQKVLPLHF.

There are many counts of this clonotype. The rearrangement joins TRBV27 to TRBJ2-1, with no clear D. Germline CDR1 and CDR2: MNHEY and SMNVEV (reference sequence). This CDR3 region has 15 residues. Trimming took off 2 bases at V and 4 bases at J, with 12 bases between the two ends. Written as DNA, the CDR3 is TGTGCCAGCAGTTTAAAGTACCTTGATTACAATGAGCAGTTCTTC. Translation: CASSLKYLDYNEQFF.

This clonotype occurred a few times. The rearrangement joins TRBV6-1 to TRBJ1-1; D is uncertain. Germline CDR1 reads MNHNS; CDR2 reads SASEGT. The CDR3 has 13 residues. Trimming removed 6 bases from V and 0 bases from J, with 8 bases in between. CDR3 sequence: CASSSTLNTEAFF. In DNA form, the CDR3 reads TGTGCCAGCAGCTCCACACTGAACACTGAAGCTTTCTTT.

This clonotype was seen a few times. The chain joins TRBV3-1 to TRBJ2-5; the D gene is possibly TRBD2 (6 bases). The CDR3 is made up of 15 amino acids. The germline CDR1 and CDR2 sequences are LGHDT and YNNKEL (reference sequence). The V and J ends lost 4 bases and 1 base respectively, with 13 bases between them. CDR3 amino acids: CASSPGESSQETQYF. DNA of the CDR3: TGTGCCAGCAGCCCGGGGGAGTCCTCCCAAGAGACCCAGTACTTC.

The rearrangement uses TRBV29-1 and TRBJ2-3; D perhaps matches TRBD2 (6 bases). V dropped 4 bases and J dropped 0 bases, with 14 bases sitting between them. This CDR3 has 15 amino acids. Germline values: CDR1 SQVTM, CDR2 ANQGSEA. The chain's CDR3 is CSVGGGSWSTDTQYF. The CDR3 DNA is TGCAGCGTTGGTGGGGGGAGTTGGAGCACAGATACGCAGTATTTT.